The 20 T cell receptor beta chains reported below all come from one sample, sequenced in a study of T cells in Graves' hyperthyroidism and ophthalmopathy. Amplified regions were TCR beta CDR3 sequences from RNA transcripts. HTBI primers were the set used in a first-round RT-PCR of the TCR CDR3. TCRdb processed the multiplex PCR reads anew with MiXCR; each CDR3 protein has one entry. The sample contains 250,000 to 300,000 distinct CDR3 sequences, roughly 13% of which appear only once. The specimen was blood. These receptors originate from a woman in her 40s with Graves' hyperthyroidism.

There are many counts of this clonotype. The chain uses TRBV7-9 and TRBJ1-1, with TRBD1 matching over 8 bases. CDR1 and CDR2 from the germline V gene are SEHNR and FQNEAQ (reference sequence). J was trimmed by 5 bases and V by 3 bases; bases with no gene match: 8. The CDR3 is 15 amino acids. As DNA, the CDR3 is TGTGCCAGCAGCTTCGCCCTTGACAGGGGTACTGAAGCTTTCTTT. This encodes CASSFALDRGTEAFF.

This clonotype has at least ten counts. This rearrangement joins TRBV3-1 to TRBJ2-3; no clear D. The germline V and J ends were trimmed by 4 bases and 3 bases, with 14 bases remaining between them. CDR1 is LGHDT and CDR2 is YNNKEL in the germline V gene (reference sequence). The CDR3 contains 15 residues. The DNA for the CDR3 is TGTGCCAGCAGCCCTAGGTCCCGGAATACAGATACGCAGTATTTT. As protein: CASSPRSRNTDTQYF.

This clonotype has a count of ten or more. The chain combines TRBV15 with TRBJ1-2; weak D call: TRBD1 (6 bases). The CDR3 has 13 residues. In germline, CDR1 is LNHNV, CDR2 YYDKDF (reference sequence). V was shortened by 1 base and J by 8 bases, with 11 bases between the two germline ends. The chain's CDR3 is CATSRGTDPGYTF. CDR3 sequence (DNA): TGTGCCACCAGCAGAGGGACAGACCCAGGCTACACCTTC. The variable domain in full, with the rest retrieved from reference TRBV15 and TRBJ1-2, is DAMVIQNPRYQVTQFGKPVTLSCSQTLNHNVMYWYQQKSSQAPKLLFHYYDKDFNNEADTPDNFQSRRPNTSFCFLDIRSPGLGDTAMYLCATSRGTDPGYTFGSGTRLTVV.

This clonotype appeared many times. This chain joins TRBV12-3 or TRBV12-4 and TRBJ2-1; D not resolved. This CDR3 has 14 residues. V dropped 1 base and J dropped 10 bases, with 14 bases sitting between them. The CDR3, as DNA: TGTGCCAGCAGTTTAGTCCCACCACCGGCGGAGCAGTTCTTC. Translating it yields CASSLVPPPAEQFF.

CDR3 DNA: TGTGCCAGTAAGGGGCTCGCAGGACAAGGCCATCAGCCCCAGCATTTT. This sequence encodes CASKGLAGQGHQPQHF. The chain carries TRBV19 and TRBJ1-5, with a tentative D call TRBD1 (5 bases). The germline V and J ends were trimmed by 7 bases and 5 bases, with 21 bases remaining between them. Germline V gene lookup returns CDR1 LNHDA and CDR2 SQIVND (reference sequence). This CDR3 has 16 residues.

This clonotype has at least ten counts. The rearrangement joins TRBV12-3 or TRBV12-4 to TRBJ2-1; TRBD1 aligns across 8 bases. CDR3 length: 16 amino acids. J gave up 7 bases and V 5 bases, and 13 bases lay outside the gene matches. The DNA of the CDR3 is TGTGCCAGCAGTGGGACAGGACCTACAATTCCGAATGAGCAGTTCTTC. Amino acids: CASSGTGPTIPNEQFF.

V usage is TRBV28 and J usage is TRBJ1-1, with 8 positions matching TRBD1. The CDR3 spans 15 residues. From germline, CDR1 is MDHEN and CDR2 SYDVKM. J lost 1 base, V lost 5 bases, and 6 bases had no gene match. CDR3 residues: CASSPWTGRNTEAFF. CDR3 DNA sequence: TGTGCCAGCAGTCCGTGGACAGGGCGGAACACTGAAGCTTTCTTT. The full variable domain, in which reference TRBV28 and TRBJ1-1 provide the parts outside the CDR3, is DVKVTQSSRYLVKRTGEKVFLECVQDMDHENMFWYRQDPGLGLRLIYFSYDVKMKEKGDIPEGYSVSREKKERFSLILESASTNQTSMYLCASSPWTGRNTEAFFGQGTRLTVV.

This clonotype occurred many times. This chain joins TRBV7-2 and TRBJ2-7, with D unresolved. Trimming removed 3 bases from V and 0 bases from J, with 9 bases in between. The germline V gene has CDR1 SGHTA and CDR2 FQGNSA. This CDR3 has 14 residues. The CDR3 spells CASSLELSSYEQYF. The CDR3 DNA follows: TGTGCCAGCAGCTTGGAACTTAGCTCCTACGAGCAGTACTTC.

This clonotype came up many times. This chain joins TRBV24-1 and TRBJ2-5, with 9 bases matching TRBD1. The germline CDR1 and CDR2 sequences are KGHDR and SFDVKD. V lost 3 bases, J lost 1 base, and 8 bases stayed unmatched. This CDR3 region has 17 residues. The CDR3 protein is CATSDPQSTGGQETQYF. In nucleotides, the CDR3 is TGTGCCACCAGTGATCCCCAATCGACAGGGGGCCAAGAGACCCAGTACTTC.

This clonotype was seen a handful of times. This sequence joins TRBV29-1 and TRBJ2-1, with 11 bases matching TRBD1. Germline V CDR1 and CDR2: SQVTM, ANQGSEA. J gave up 3 bases and V 7 bases, and 14 bases lay outside the gene matches. This CDR3 has 17 amino acids. The CDR3 reads CSGVPGQGVLGYNEQFF. The CDR3 nucleotides are TGCAGCGGGGTCCCGGGACAGGGGGTACTAGGCTACAATGAGCAGTTCTTC.

This clonotype was seen at least ten times. The V call is TRBV27, the J call TRBJ2-5; 9 bases line up with TRBD1. The germline gives CDR1 MNHEY, CDR2 SMNVEV (reference sequence). The J segment lost 5 bases and the V segment lost 6 bases, leaving 10 bases of the junction unmatched. The CDR3 loop spans 15 amino acids. CDR3 sequence: CASSPMGQGVETQYF. CDR3 in DNA: TGTGCCAGCAGCCCCATGGGACAGGGCGTTGAGACCCAGTACTTC.

This clonotype has a count of ten or more. Germline is not matched at one junction end, which may reflect a read error. J is TRBJ1-1 and V is TRBV28; D is unresolved. Germline loops: CDR1 MDHEN, CDR2 SYDVKM. The CDR3 runs to 14 residues. CDR3 nucleotide sequence: TGTGCCACCAGTTGGCGGGGATGGGCGACTGAAGCTTTCTTT. It codes for CATSWRGWATEAFF.

This clonotype was observed at least ten times. CDR3 sequence: CASAERTSRQPQHF. In DNA form, the CDR3 reads TGTGCCAGTGCCGAGAGGACCTCTAGGCAGCCCCAGCATTTT. The chain recombines TRBV2 with TRBJ1-5; D unclear. V lost 9 bases and J 7 bases, leaving 19 bases between the germline ends. The CDR3 is 14 residues long. The germline CDR1 and CDR2 sequences are SNHLY and FYNNEI.

The chain employs TRBV7-9 and TRBJ1-2; no definite D call. Germline V gives CDR1 SEHNR, CDR2 FQNEAQ (reference sequence). This CDR3 has 14 amino acids. Trimming shortened V by 5 bases and J by 7 bases, and 17 bases separated the two germline ends. CDR3 region: CASSPRRGQAGYTF. The CDR3 DNA reads as TGTGCCAGCAGCCCTCGTAGAGGGCAGGCTGGCTACACCTTC.

This clonotype was counted many times. V gene TRBV29-1 combines with J gene TRBJ2-5; 8 positions agree with TRBD2. V lost 4 bases to trimming and J lost 1 base; unmatched junction nucleotides: 8. This CDR3 has 15 amino acids. Germline-derived CDR1 and CDR2 are SQVTM and ANQGSEA. CDR3: CSVGFSSGSQETQYF. In nucleotides, the CDR3 is TGCAGCGTTGGTTTCTCCAGCGGGAGCCAAGAGACCCAGTACTTC.

The V call is TRBV7-3, the J call TRBJ1-1, with 7 nucleotides matching TRBD1. The V segment lost 2 bases and the J segment 1 base; nucleotides outside the gene matches: 4. The CDR3 runs 15 residues. Germline values: CDR1 SGHTA, CDR2 FQGTGA. The CDR3 sequence: CASSLQGVKNTEAFF. In nucleotides, the CDR3 is TGTGCCAGCAGCTTACAGGGGGTGAAGAACACTGAAGCTTTCTTT.

This clonotype was detected ten times or more. This chain uses TRBV6-1 with TRBJ1-5; the D gene is possibly TRBD1 (6 bases). The CDR3 covers 14 residues. V was shortened by 2 bases and J by 6 bases, with 11 bases between the two germline ends. Per the germline V gene, CDR1 is MNHNS and CDR2 is SASEGT. DNA for the CDR3: TGTGCCAGCAGTGAACTCCCAGGGGTTCAGCCCCAGCATTTT. The encoded protein is CASSELPGVQPQHF.

About this clonotype: Possible read error: a much larger clone is one base away. The V and J genes are TRBV30 and TRBJ1-4, with D unresolved. The germline gives CDR1 GTSNPN, CDR2 SVGIG (reference sequence). The CDR3 contains 15 residues. In nucleotides, the CDR3 is TGTGCCTCACGCCGATTGGAGGCAACTAATGAAAAACCGTTTTTT. This gives the protein CASRRLEATNEKPFF.

This clonotype occurred a few times. This chain joins TRBV12-3 or TRBV12-4 and TRBJ2-5, with TRBD1 as a possible D gene (5 bases). The CDR3 contains 12 residues. V shed 8 bases and J shed 5 bases, with 12 bases lying between them. CDR3 nucleotide sequence: TGTGCCAGCGGCAAGGGGTGGGAGACCCAGTACTTC. Its translation: CASGKGWETQYF.

This clonotype was seen ten or more times. The chain is built from TRBV24-1 and TRBJ2-3; the match to TRBD2 covers 7 bases. Trimming took 4 bases from V and 5 from J; bases not matched to a gene: 2. The CDR3 is 13 amino acids. Germline V gene data show CDR1 as KGHDR and CDR2 as SFDVKD. In nucleotides, the CDR3 is TGTGCCACCAGTGACTTAGCGGGAGATACGCAGTATTTT. Translated: CATSDLAGDTQYF.